This TCR beta chain was sequenced during a study of cytomegalovirus exposure and HLA in healthy donors (dated by TCRdb to 2016 to 2017). Some background on the complete study: According to an earlier analysis of several hundred of the donors, about 179 million T cells yielded approximately 120 million unique TCR beta sequences and 276 Gb of sequence data. Rather than drawing on any new phenotypic data, the later analysis identified candidate immune exposures from TCR beta sequences and the way those sequences occurred across donors. An early release covering roughly 580 HLA-typed donors comprised approximately 300 gigabases of sequencing data and around 85 million unique TCR sequences. All discovery cohort repertoires had been generated on a single sequencing platform. The study used immunosequencing to profile the T cell repertoires of approximately 630 subjects and linked those repertoires to cytomegalovirus serostatus. The number of typed donors differed by locus: about 620-640 for A, B, C, DRB1 and DQB1; some 500 for DQA1; around 580 for DPA1; and some 470 for DPB1. A later genetic analysis took genome-wide SNP genotypes for about 55% of the 666 donors and used that subset as a discovery cohort. In an earlier analysis of more than 550 of the donors, high-throughput TCR beta sequencing was used to judge whether each TCR beta V gene segment behaved as functional or pseudogenic. The genetic ancestry cluster associated with self-reported Caucasian donors included 80% to 90% of the 398 genotyped donors. Across some 400 genotyped donors of the cohort, an average of approximately 240,000 unique TCR beta nucleotide sequences per donor were sequenced, and approximately 17% of those sequences were non-productive. The study aimed to test whether cataloging public T cell receptors could reveal signatures of past pathogen exposure. Along with the 666-subject first cohort, a separate validation cohort of over a hundred different subjects was used. A later analysis re-examined previously published TCR beta repertoires from just over 650 donors and added high-resolution HLA genotyping to investigate patterns of TCR occurrence. Roughly 5 DR-DQ haplotypes were treated as single units for association and clustering because of strong linkage in the cohort. Donor age, sex, ethnicity and CMV serostatus were collected together with the repertoire data. To predict cytomegalovirus infection status, the study combined high-throughput TCR immunosequencing, statistical association of individual TCRs with disease status, and machine learning. Class I and class II HLA loci were covered by the typing at four-digit resolution. Paper-wide results and their limitations: Roughly uniform sequencing depth across donors was assumed in presence/absence analyses, although this assumption may not hold. The cohort was sequenced for TCR beta chains only, and without alpha or paired-chain data the features that could be detected were limited. Several of the top co-occurrence clusters appeared to be linked to parvovirus B19, influenza, CMV and Epstein-Barr virus, according to a later analysis. Because the 87-base-pair reads could not distinguish some IMGT-functional V segments, including TRBV6-2 and TRBV6-3, those segments were excluded. Correlated functional status among segregating V segments might be attributable to linkage disequilibrium, but an unknown experimental factor could not be ruled out. It was suggested by the authors that the approach could potentially be generalized to other disease states and immunological phenotypes. In a later analysis, HLA-associated TCR beta chains were found to be more clonally expanded and to have lower generation probabilities than equally common non-associated chains. Strong co-occurrence of HLA alleles, especially DR and DQ, made assigning TCR associations to individual alleles difficult. Compared with the 666-donor mean, donors in an Asian-associated ancestry cluster had fewer N-insertions in productive TCRs, according to a later genetic analysis. CMV serostatus was the only immune exposure information available for the cohort. A total of 150 or so TCR beta chains were listed by the study as associated with cytomegalovirus. Three of the identified cytomegalovirus-associated TCR beta chains were confirmed in vitro to be specific for cytomegalovirus antigens. The classifier was reported to diagnose cytomegalovirus status with high specificity and sensitivity in both the original and validation cohorts. Across donors, most TCR sequences were observed very rarely, whereas some public TCRs were present in many individuals. A further reported finding was that TCR beta sequences accurately predicted the HLA-A and HLA-B alleles for most subjects in the first cohort. Because HLA typing was missing for some donors at each locus, association tests included only the typed subset. A later analysis found that TCR association rates varied across HLA loci, with DRB1 alleles showing the most associated TCRs and HLA-C alleles the fewest. Specific HLA alleles were associated with 18,000 or so TCR beta sequences at a false discovery rate of 0.05 in a later analysis. Approximately 16 rarely observed V segments, including chromosome 9 orphons, were excluded from the earlier analysis of several hundred of the donors because counts were too low. V-gene and J-gene trimming of TCR beta chains was associated with a missense DCLRE1C variant in a later genetic analysis, and the association was replicated in an independent cohort. Broadly in line with IMGT annotations, most TCR beta V segments showed up in productive rearrangements about 90% or about 30% of the time in an earlier analysis of a few hundred of the donors. Most CMV-associated TCR beta chains appeared to be HLA-restricted in a later analysis, and the HLA associations seemed to be driven largely by CMV exposure. A group of highly shared sequence variants was considered likely to be a technical artifact of the sequencing pipeline.

Turning to this clone: What antigen it recognizes has not been identified.

In total, 600 or so healthy bone marrow donors made up the cohort. Cohort members were all nominally healthy when sampled, although unrecorded immune exposures were likely present. The donor was CMV seronegative and was included in the group of hundreds of seronegative cohort members. Every donor gave a peripheral blood sample, and the peripheral blood mononuclear cells from that sample were used for TCR beta sequencing. The Qiagen DNeasy Blood Extraction Kit was used to extract genomic DNA from the blood cell samples. V is shortened by 0 bases, J by 1 base, and the region joining them spans 11 bases. CDR1 ENHRY and CDR2 SYGVKD are derived from the germline V gene. The CDR3 contains 16 residues, cysteine and phenylalanine counted. Of the read, only the CDR3 DNA is kept; its 48 bases are in frame from base 1. Libraries were prepared through the immunoSEQ multiplex PCR assay. A mixture of 60 forward primers for TCR Vbeta segments and 13 reverse primers for TCR Jbeta segments was used in the multiplex PCR. The CDR3 region of rearranged TCR beta genes was amplified from genomic DNA with a multiplex PCR assay. The amplified TCR beta libraries were sequenced on the Illumina HiSeq System as 87-base-pair reads. The source study handled its data this way. Across the 500 to 700 repertoires, a later analysis counted 80 million or so unique TCR beta chains, roughly 11 million of which were shared by at least two donors. Raw reads were error-corrected and collapsed into unique sequences by a nearest-neighbor algorithm in which closely related sequences were merged to remove PCR and sequencing errors. V, D and J gene segments were assigned by aligning CDR3 sequences to IMGT reference sequences. For a sequence to be retained, a match of at least six nucleotides was required to both a V gene segment and a J gene segment. Rearrangements were called productive when the CDR3 lacked stop codons and stayed in frame with V and J; all others were non-productive. Following IMGT convention, CDR3 was defined as the stretch from the second conserved V-encoded cysteine to the conserved J-encoded phenylalanine. The earlier analysis of fewer than 750 of the donors excluded sequences that lacked an unambiguous match to a single V gene segment. In an earlier analysis of 587 of the donors, a V segment was called functional when productive rearrangements were above 56.7%, and segregating when the standard deviation between donors exceeded 5%. A statistical classification framework was developed to diagnose cytomegalovirus status using the catalog of TCR beta chain sequences. A later analysis assigned V and J genes by comparing TCR nucleotide sequences with IMGT/GENE-DB human TR gene sequences. A later analysis assigned CDR3 sequences and most-parsimonious VDJ recombination scenarios with the TCRdist pipeline. A later analysis defined each TCR beta chain by its CDR3 amino acid sequence plus V-gene family, and excluded reads lacking a unique V-gene family. In a later analysis, 500 to 700 highly shared, low-generation-probability nucleotide sequences were removed to address suspected cross-contamination and a sequencing artifact. In a later analysis, a clonal expansion index for each public chain was calculated from normalized within-repertoire ranks of inferred template counts. Generation probabilities in a later analysis came from a VDJ recombination model fitted to out-of-frame rearrangements, and those results were checked against IGoR. In a later analysis, hypergeometric tests were used to score TCR-TCR, TCR-HLA and TCR-CMV co-occurrence, with a repertoire-size bias correction applied to TCR pairs. False discovery rates were estimated in a later analysis by permuting HLA or CMV assignments 20 times. In a later analysis, co-occurring TCRs were grouped using DBSCAN, with TCRdist sequence similarity added in when clustering inside HLA-allele-positive subsets. Repertoires with fewer than 30,000 or more than 120,000 public chains were left out of co-occurrence clustering, as were about 5 repertoires with anomalous nucleotide sharing. Entries here come from immuneACCESS through TCRdb and include only in-frame sequences with V and J called. Some clones fail to appear in such tables; in the studies checked, an unresolved V gene covers under half of the shortfall, and the cause of the remainder is unknown. Clone size and the V and J calls come from that table; the DNA yielded D and trimming. The data table for this sample lists about 110,000 clones. The top ten constitute approximately 0.6% of the sample.

The chain is encoded by TRBV10-3 joined to TRBJ2-3, with TRBD2 perhaps the D gene, on 7 matching bases. The TCR sequence derives from a man in his fifties in good health and CMV-seronegative. Input material: PBMCs. The CDR3 here reads CAISESTGGGTDTQYF. The nucleotides read TGTGCCATCAGTGAGTCGACGGGGGGCGGCACAGATACGCAGTATTTT.